The 4 T cell receptor beta chains presented below share a single source sample, sequenced in a study of blood T cells in healthy people across ages. With a J-beta primer mix and a sample-barcoded 5' primer, a second PCR ran roughly 6 to 11 cycles. One entry per CDR3 protein, called by TCRdb with MiXCR from the 5' RACE reads. The sample records hundreds of thousands of distinct CDR3 sequences, 40% to 45% being singletons. Input material: blood. The receptors derive from an older woman in good health.

The rearrangement uses TRBV11-2 and TRBJ2-6, with D hard to call. The V gene's germline CDR1 is SGHAT and CDR2 FQNNGV. The CDR3 is 16 residues long. V dropped 0 bases and J dropped 1 base, with 7 bases sitting between them. The CDR3 coding sequence is TGTGCCAGCAGCTTAGATTCCTCGTCTGGGGCCAACGTCCTGACTTTC. Translating it yields CASSLDSSSGANVLTF.

This clonotype was found a few times. This chain joins TRBV7-9 and TRBJ1-2; no clear D. The CDR3 has 14 residues. Trimming removed 5 bases at V and 3 bases at J, with 13 bases between. From germline, CDR1 is SEHNR and CDR2 FQNEAQ (reference sequence). The CDR3 coding sequence is TGTGCCAGCAGCCCTCCGGCGGGGTACTATGGCTACACCTTC. Translating it yields CASSPPAGYYGYTF.

This clonotype was observed a single time. The chain uses TRBV3-1 and TRBJ2-7; 9 bases agree with TRBD2. The CDR3 is made up of 18 amino acids. The V segment lost 3 bases and the J segment 7 bases; nucleotides outside the gene matches: 19. Germline values: CDR1 LGHDT, CDR2 YNNKEL (reference sequence). CDR3 in DNA: TGTGCCAGCAGCCATAGTCGTGGGGCGGGAGGGCCTCGGTATGAGCAGTACTTC. The encoded protein is CASSHSRGAGGPRYEQYF.

This chain links TRBV19 with TRBJ2-1; 11 bases are a match to TRBD2. The V and J ends lost 3 bases and 4 bases, in that order; junction bases with no gene match: 11. The CDR3 loop spans 18 amino acids. Looked up from germline, CDR1 is LNHDA and CDR2 is SQIVND (reference sequence). The CDR3 nucleotides are TGTGCCAGTAGTATGGATTTGGGGACTAGCGGAAAATACAATGAGCAGTTCTTC. Translating it yields CASSMDLGTSGKYNEQFF.